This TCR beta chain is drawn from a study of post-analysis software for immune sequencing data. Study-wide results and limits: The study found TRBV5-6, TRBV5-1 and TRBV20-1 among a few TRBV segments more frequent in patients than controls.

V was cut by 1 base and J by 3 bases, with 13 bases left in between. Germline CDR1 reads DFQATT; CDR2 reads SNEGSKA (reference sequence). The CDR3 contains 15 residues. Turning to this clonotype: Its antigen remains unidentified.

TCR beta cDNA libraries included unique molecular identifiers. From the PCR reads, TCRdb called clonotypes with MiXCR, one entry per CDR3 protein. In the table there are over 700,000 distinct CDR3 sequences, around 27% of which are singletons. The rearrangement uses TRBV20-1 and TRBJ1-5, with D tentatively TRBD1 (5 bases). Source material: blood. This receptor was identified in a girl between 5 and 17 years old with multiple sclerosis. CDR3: CSARGGTGYNQPQHF. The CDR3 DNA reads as TGCAGTGCTAGAGGGGGGACGGGGTACAATCAGCCCCAGCATTTT.